The present TCR beta chain was sequenced within a study of response to subunit inactivated influenza vaccine. One entry per CDR3 protein results from TCRdb running MiXCR on the RT-PCR reads. Here the sample spans approximately 700,000 distinct CDR3 sequences, over 11% being singletons. The CDR3 is made up of 12 amino acids. Germline-derived CDR1 and CDR2 are LGHDT and YNNKEL (reference sequence). J lost 6 bases, V lost 3 bases, and 1 base had no gene match. This clonotype has a handful of counts. What it binds is unknown. Findings and caveats of the study: Few new T cells, the authors suggested, are recruited by each seasonal influenza vaccination.

Specimen: PBMCs from blood, collected 14 to 15 days before vaccination. The TCR originated in a man aged 50-60 years who received an inactivated influenza vaccine. The V and J genes are TRBV3-1 and TRBJ2-7; TRBD2 matches at 8 bases. The CDR3 reads CASSHSGSEQYF. DNA of the CDR3: TGTGCCAGCAGCCACAGCGGGAGCGAGCAGTACTTC.